This T cell receptor beta chain comes out of a study of T-cell memory formation after mild COVID-19. From the 5' RACE reads, TCRdb called clonotypes with MiXCR, one entry per CDR3 protein. Of under 350,000 distinct CDR3 sequences in the sample, around 15% were seen once. Study-wide findings and caveats: A subset of responding clones appeared in pre-infection memory, suggesting cross-reactive memory joined. Of the contracting clones, CD4+ ones lay mainly in CM and EM, and CD8+ ones in EMRA.

Trimming pared 0 bases from V and 6 bases from J, leaving 12 bases between. Germline V gene lookup returns CDR1 SGDLS and CDR2 YYNGEE. There are 14 residues in the CDR3. A remark on this clonotype: Antigen: not known.

The J gene is TRBJ2-5, the V gene TRBV9; possibly TRBD1 or TRBD2 for D (6 bases each). The clonotype originates from a young man who had mild COVID-19 (a few samples of this study predate the infection). Cell type and time point are not known. The material sequenced was PBMCs or a T cell subset sorted from them (not recorded which). The CDR3 loop reads CASSVEGGWQTQYF. The DNA of the CDR3 is TGTGCCAGCAGCGTAGAGGGGGGCTGGCAGACCCAGTACTTC.